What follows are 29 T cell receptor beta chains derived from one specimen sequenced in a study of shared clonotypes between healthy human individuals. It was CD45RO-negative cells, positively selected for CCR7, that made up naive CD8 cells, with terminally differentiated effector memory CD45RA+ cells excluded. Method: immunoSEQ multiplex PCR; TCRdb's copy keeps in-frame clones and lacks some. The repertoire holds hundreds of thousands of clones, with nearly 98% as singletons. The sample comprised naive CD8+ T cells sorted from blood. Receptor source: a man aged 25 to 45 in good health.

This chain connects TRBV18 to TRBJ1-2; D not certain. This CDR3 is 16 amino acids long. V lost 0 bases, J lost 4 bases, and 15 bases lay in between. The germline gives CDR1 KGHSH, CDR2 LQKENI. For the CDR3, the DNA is TGTGCCAGCTCACCACCGAGCTCGGACGGTCCCTATGGCTACACCTTC. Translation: CASSPPSSDGPYGYTF.

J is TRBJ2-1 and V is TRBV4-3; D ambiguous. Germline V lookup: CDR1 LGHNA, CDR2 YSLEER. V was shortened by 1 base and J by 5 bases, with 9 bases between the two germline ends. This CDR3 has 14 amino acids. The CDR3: CASSQADLDNEQFF. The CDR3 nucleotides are TGCGCCAGCAGCCAAGCGGACCTGGACAATGAGCAGTTCTTC.

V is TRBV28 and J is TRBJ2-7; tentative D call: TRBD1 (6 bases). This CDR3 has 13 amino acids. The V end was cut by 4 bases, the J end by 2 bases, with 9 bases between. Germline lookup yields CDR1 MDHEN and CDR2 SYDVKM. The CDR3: CASSYRVPYEQYF. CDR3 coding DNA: TGTGCCAGCAGTTACAGGGTTCCCTACGAGCAGTACTTC.

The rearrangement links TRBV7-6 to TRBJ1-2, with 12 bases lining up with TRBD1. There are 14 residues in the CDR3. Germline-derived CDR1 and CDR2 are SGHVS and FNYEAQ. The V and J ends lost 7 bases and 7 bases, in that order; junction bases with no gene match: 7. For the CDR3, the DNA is TGTGCCAGCAACGATGGGACAGGGGGCTCTGGCTACACCTTC. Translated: CASNDGTGGSGYTF.

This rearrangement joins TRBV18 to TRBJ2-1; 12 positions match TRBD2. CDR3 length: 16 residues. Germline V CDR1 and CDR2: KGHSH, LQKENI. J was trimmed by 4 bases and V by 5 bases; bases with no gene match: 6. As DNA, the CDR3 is TGTGCCAGCTCATCTTATGGGACTAGCGGGTACAATGAGCAGTTCTTC. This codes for CASSSYGTSGYNEQFF.

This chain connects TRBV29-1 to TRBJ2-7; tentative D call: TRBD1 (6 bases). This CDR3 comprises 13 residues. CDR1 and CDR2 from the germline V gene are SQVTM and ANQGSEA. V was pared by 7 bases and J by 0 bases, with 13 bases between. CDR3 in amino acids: CSGRTDSSYEQYF. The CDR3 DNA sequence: TGCAGCGGTCGGACAGACAGCTCCTACGAGCAGTACTTC.

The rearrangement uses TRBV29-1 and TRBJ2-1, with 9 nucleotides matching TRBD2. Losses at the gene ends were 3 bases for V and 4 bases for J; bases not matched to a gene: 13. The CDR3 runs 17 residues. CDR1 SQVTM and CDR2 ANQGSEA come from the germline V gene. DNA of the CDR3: TGCAGCGTTGACTGTGAAGTCGAACTAGCGGGTTACAATGAGCAGTTCTTC. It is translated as CSVDCEVELAGYNEQFF.

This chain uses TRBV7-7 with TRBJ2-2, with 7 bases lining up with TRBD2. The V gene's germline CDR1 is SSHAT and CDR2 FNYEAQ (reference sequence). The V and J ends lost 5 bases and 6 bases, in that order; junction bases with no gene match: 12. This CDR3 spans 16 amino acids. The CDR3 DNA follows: TGTGCCAGCAGCCAGACGAAAGCGGGGAGACCCGGGGAGCTGTTTTTT. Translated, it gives CASSQTKAGRPGELFF. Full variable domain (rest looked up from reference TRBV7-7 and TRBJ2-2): GAGVSQSPRYKVTKRGQDVTLRCDPISSHATLYWYQQALGQGPEFLTYFNYEAQPDKSGLPSDRFSAERPEGSISTLTIQRTEQRDSAMYRCASSQTKAGRPGELFFGEGSRLTVL.

The CDR3 region has the DNA TGTGCCAGCAGTTACCGACAGGGGGGAAGGGCTGAAGCTTTCTTT. Residues: CASSYRQGGRAEAFF. The V call is TRBV27, the J call TRBJ1-1; 9 bases fit TRBD1. Losses at the gene ends were 4 bases for V and 6 bases for J; bases not matched to a gene: 9. The V gene's germline CDR1 is MNHEY and CDR2 SMNVEV (reference sequence). This CDR3 spans 15 amino acids.

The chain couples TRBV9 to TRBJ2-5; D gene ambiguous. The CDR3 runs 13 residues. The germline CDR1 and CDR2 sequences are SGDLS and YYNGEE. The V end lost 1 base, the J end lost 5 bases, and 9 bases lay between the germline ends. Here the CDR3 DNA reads TGTGCCAGCAGCGTACCGGGTAGGGAGACCCAGTACTTC. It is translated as CASSVPGRETQYF.

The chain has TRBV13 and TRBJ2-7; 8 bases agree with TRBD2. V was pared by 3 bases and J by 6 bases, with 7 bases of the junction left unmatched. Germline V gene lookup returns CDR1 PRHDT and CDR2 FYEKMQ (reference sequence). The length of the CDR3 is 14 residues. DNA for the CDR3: TGTGCCAGCAGCTTGGCGGGGGCGGGAGGCGAGCAGTACTTC. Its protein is CASSLAGAGGEQYF. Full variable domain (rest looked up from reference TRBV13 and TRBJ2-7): AAGVIQSPRHLIKEKRETATLKCYPIPRHDTVYWYQQGPGQDPQFLISFYEKMQSDKGSIPDRFSAQQFSDYHSELNMSSLELGDSALYFCASSLAGAGGEQYFGPGTRLTVT.

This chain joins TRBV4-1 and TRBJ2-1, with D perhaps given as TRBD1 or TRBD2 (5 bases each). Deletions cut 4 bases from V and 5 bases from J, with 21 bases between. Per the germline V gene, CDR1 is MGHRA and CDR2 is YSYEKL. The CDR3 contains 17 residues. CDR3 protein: CASSPHLGPYGDNEQFF. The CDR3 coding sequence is TGCGCCAGCAGCCCGCACCTGGGACCTTATGGGGACAATGAGCAGTTCTTC.

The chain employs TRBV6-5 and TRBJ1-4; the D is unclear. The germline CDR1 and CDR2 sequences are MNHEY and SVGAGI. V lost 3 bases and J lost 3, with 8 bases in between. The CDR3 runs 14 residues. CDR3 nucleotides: TGTGCCAGCAGTTATCGACGGCCTAATGAAAAACTGTTTTTT. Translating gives CASSYRRPNEKLFF.

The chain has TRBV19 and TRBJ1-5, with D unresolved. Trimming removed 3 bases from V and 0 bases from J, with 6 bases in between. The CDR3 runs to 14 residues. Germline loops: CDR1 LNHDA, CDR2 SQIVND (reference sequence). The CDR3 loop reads CASSIEGSNQPQHF. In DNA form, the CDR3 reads TGTGCCAGTAGTATTGAGGGTAGCAATCAGCCCCAGCATTTT.

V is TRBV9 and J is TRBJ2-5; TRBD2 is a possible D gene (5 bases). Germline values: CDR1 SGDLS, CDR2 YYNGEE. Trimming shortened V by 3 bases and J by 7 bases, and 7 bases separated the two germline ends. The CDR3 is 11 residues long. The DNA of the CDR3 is TGTGCCAGCAGCGCCGAGGGGACCCAGTACTTC. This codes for CASSAEGTQYF.

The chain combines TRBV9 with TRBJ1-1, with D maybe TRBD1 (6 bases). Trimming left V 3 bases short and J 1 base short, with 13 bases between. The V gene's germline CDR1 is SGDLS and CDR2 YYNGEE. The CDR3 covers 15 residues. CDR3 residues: CASSGTGTQNTEAFF. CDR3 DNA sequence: TGTGCCAGCAGCGGCACCGGGACACAGAACACTGAAGCTTTCTTT.

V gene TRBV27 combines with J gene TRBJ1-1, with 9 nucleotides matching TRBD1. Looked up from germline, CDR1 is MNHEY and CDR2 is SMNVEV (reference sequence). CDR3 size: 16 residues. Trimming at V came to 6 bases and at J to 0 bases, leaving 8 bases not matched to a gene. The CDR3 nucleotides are TGTGCCAGCAGCCGAGGGACAGGGCATTTGAACACTGAAGCTTTCTTT. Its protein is CASSRGTGHLNTEAFF.

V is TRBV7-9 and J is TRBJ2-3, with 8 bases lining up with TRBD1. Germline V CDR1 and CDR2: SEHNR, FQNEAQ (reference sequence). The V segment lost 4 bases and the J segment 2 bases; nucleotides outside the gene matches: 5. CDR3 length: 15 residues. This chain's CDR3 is CASSSDRGITDTQYF. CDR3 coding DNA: TGTGCCAGCAGCTCCGACAGGGGCATCACAGATACGCAGTATTTT.

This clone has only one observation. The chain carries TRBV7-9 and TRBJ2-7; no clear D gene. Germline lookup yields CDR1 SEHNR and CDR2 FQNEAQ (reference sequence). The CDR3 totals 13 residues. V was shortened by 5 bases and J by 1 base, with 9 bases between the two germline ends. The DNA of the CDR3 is TGTGCCAGCAGCCCAGACGGTTCCTACGAGCAGTACTTC. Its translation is CASSPDGSYEQYF.

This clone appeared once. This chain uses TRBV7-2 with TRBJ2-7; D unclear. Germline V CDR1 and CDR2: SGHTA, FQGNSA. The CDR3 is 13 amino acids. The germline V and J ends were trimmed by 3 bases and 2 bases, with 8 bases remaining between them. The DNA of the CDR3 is TGTGCCAGCAGCTTTATATCCCCCTACGAGCAGTACTTC. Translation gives CASSFISPYEQYF.

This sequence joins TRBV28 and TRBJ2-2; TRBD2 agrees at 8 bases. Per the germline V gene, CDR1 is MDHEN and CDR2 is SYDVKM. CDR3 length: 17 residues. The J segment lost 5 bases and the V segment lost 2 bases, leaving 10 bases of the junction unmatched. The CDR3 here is CASSLIGSGGRTGELFF. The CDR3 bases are TGTGCCAGCAGTTTAATAGGGTCGGGAGGGCGGACCGGGGAGCTGTTTTTT. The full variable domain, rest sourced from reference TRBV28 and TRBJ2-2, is DVKVTQSSRYLVKRTGEKVFLECVQDMDHENMFWYRQDPGLGLRLIYFSYDVKMKEKGDIPEGYSVSREKKERFSLILESASTNQTSMYLCASSLIGSGGRTGELFFGEGSRLTVL.

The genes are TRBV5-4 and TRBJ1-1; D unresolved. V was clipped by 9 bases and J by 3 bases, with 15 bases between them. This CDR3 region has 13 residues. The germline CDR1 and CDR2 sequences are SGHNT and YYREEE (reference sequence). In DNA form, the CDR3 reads TGTGCCACCAAACGGGGTGTGGACACTGAAGCTTTCTTT. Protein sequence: CATKRGVDTEAFF.

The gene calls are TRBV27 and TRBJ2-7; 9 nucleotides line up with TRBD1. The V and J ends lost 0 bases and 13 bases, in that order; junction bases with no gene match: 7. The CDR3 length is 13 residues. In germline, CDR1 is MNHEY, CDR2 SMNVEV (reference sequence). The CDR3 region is CASSLSPDRGIYF. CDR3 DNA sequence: TGTGCCAGCAGTTTATCGCCGGACAGGGGAATATACTTC.

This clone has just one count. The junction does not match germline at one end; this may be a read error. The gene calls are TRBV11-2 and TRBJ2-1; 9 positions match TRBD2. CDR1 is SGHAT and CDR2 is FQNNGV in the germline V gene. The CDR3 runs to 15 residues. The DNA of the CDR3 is TGTGCCAGCAGCCTTTACGGGACTAGCTACGATGAGCAGTTCTTC. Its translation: CASSLYGTSYDEQFF.

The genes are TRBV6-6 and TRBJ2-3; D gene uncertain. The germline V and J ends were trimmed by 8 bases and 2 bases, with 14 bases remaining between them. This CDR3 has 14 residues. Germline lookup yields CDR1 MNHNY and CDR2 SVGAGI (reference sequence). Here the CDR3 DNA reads TGTGCCAGCTGTTTGACTGACCACACAGATACGCAGTATTTT. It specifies CASCLTDHTDTQYF.

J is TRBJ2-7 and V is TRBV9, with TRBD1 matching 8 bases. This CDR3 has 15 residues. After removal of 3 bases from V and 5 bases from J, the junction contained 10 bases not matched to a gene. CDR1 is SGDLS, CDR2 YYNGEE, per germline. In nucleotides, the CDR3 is TGTGCCAGCAGCGATCCAGGACAGGGTAGGAACGAGCAGTACTTC. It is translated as CASSDPGQGRNEQYF.

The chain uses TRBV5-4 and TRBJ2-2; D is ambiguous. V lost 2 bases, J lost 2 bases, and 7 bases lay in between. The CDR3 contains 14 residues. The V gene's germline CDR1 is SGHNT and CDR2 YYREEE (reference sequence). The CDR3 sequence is CASSLGSNTGELFF. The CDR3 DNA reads TGTGCCAGCAGCTTAGGTTCAAACACCGGGGAGCTGTTTTTT.

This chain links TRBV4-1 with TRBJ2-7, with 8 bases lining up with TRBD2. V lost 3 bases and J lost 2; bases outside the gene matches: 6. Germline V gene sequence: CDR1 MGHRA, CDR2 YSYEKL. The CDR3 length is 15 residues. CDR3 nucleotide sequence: TGCGCCAGCAGCCATTTAGCGGGATCGGCCTACGAGCAGTACTTC. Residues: CASSHLAGSAYEQYF.

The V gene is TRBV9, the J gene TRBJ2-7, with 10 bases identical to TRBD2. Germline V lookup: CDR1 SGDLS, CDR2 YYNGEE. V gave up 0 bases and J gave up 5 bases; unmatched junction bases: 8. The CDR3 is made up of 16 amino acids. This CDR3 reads CASSVEVGLAVDEQYF. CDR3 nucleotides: TGTGCCAGCAGCGTAGAGGTCGGACTAGCGGTTGACGAGCAGTACTTC. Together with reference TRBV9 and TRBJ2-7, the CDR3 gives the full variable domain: DSGVTQTPKHLITATGQRVTLRCSPRSGDLSVYWYQQSLDQGLQFLIQYYNGEERAKGNILERFSAQQFPDLHSELNLSSLELGDSALYFCASSVEVGLAVDEQYFGPGTRLTVT.